Below, 23 T cell receptor beta chains from the same sample are listed, as sequenced in a study of cytomegalovirus exposure and HLA in healthy donors. The PCR ran on 60 Vbeta and 13 Jbeta primers. Profiling relied on immunoSEQ multiplex PCR, and the TCRdb table lists in-frame clones only, not all of them. The sample lists 150,000 to 200,000 clones; approximately 80% were seen once. Sequencing input: PBMCs. All receptors come from a man aged 60-69 years in good health and CMV-seronegative.

There are a few counts of this clone. V is TRBV7-2 and J is TRBJ2-1, with 8 bases identical to TRBD2. J lost 2 bases, V lost 6 bases, and 12 bases had no gene match. The germline V gene encodes CDR1 SGHTA and CDR2 FQGNSA. The CDR3 consists of 17 residues. The CDR3 is CASRMAAGGVPYNEQFF. The CDR3 coding sequence is TGTGCCAGCAGAATGGCGGCGGGAGGAGTACCCTACAATGAGCAGTTCTTC. Full variable domain (remainder filled in from reference TRBV7-2 and TRBJ2-1): GAGVSQSPSNKVTEKGKDVELRCDPISGHTALYWYRQSLGQGLEFLIYFQGNSAPDKSGLPSDRFSAERTGGSVSTLTIQRTQQEDSAVYLCASRMAAGGVPYNEQFFGPGTRLTVL.

This clone was seen a few times. The rearrangement links TRBV6-5 to TRBJ1-1; 8 bases are a match to TRBD1. J was trimmed by 4 bases and V by 2 bases; bases with no gene match: 6. This CDR3 is built from 15 residues. The germline CDR1 and CDR2 sequences are MNHEY and SVGAGI. DNA for the CDR3: TGTGCCAGCAGTTACAGTGCAGGGGGCGGCACTGAAGCTTTCTTT. This codes for CASSYSAGGGTEAFF.

This clone was seen a single time. The rearrangement joins TRBV6-6 to TRBJ1-2; D is possibly TRBD1 (5 bases). Between the trimmed V and J ends, which lost 5 bases and 6 bases, there was a span of 22 bases. CDR3 size: 16 residues. CDR1 is MNHNY, CDR2 SVGAGI, per germline (reference sequence). CDR3 nucleotide sequence: TGTGCCAGCAGTCGGCTAAGGGGTAGACCCCAGCATGGCTACACCTTC. It encodes CASSRLRGRPQHGYTF.

This clone was counted a few times. The CDR3 DNA reads TGCGCCAGCAGCCAAGATGGGGACAGGGCGTCCGGGGAGCTGTTTTTT. Its translation is CASSQDGDRASGELFF. The genes are TRBV4-3 and TRBJ2-2; the match to TRBD1 covers 9 bases. V was pared by 0 bases and J by 6 bases, with 5 bases of the junction left unmatched. The CDR3 is 16 amino acids. The germline gives CDR1 LGHNA, CDR2 YSLEER.

This clone was recorded once. This rearrangement joins TRBV10-3 to TRBJ2-3, with a possible D match to TRBD2 (6 bases). The germline gives CDR1 ENHRY, CDR2 SYGVKD. With 2 bases removed from V and 0 bases from J, the gap between germline ends came to 9 bases. This CDR3 is 15 amino acids long. CDR3 protein: CAISEGRGSTDTQYF. CDR3 in DNA: TGTGCCATCAGTGAGGGGCGGGGAAGCACAGATACGCAGTATTTT.

The chain links TRBV11-3 to TRBJ2-7; possibly TRBD2 for D (5 bases). The CDR3 is 15 amino acids. V dropped 4 bases and J dropped 3 bases, with 16 bases sitting between them. The germline V gene has CDR1 SGHNT and CDR2 YENEEA. CDR3: CASSSGFGSVYEQYF. The CDR3 DNA sequence: TGTGCCAGCAGCTCGGGGTTCGGCTCAGTCTACGAGCAGTACTTC. Complete variable domain (other parts from reference TRBV11-3 and TRBJ2-7): EAGVVQSPRYKIIEKKQPVAFWCNPISGHNTLYWYLQNLGQGPELLIRYENEEAVDDSQLPKDRFSAERLKGVDSTLKIQPAELGDSAVYLCASSSGFGSVYEQYFGPGTRLTVT.

This chain uses TRBV9 with TRBJ2-5; TRBD1 agrees at 10 bases. This CDR3 is 15 amino acids long. CDR1 and CDR2 from the germline V gene are SGDLS and YYNGEE. Trimming removed 3 bases from V and 11 bases from J; junction bases left unmatched: 13. DNA for the CDR3: TGTGCCAGCAGCGACCCCGACAGGGGGCCGGGGGAGCAGTACTTC. Protein product: CASSDPDRGPGEQYF. The whole variable domain, filled in from reference TRBV9 and TRBJ2-5, reads DSGVTQTPKHLITATGQRVTLRCSPRSGDLSVYWYQQSLDQGLQFLIQYYNGEERAKGNILERFSAQQFPDLHSELNLSSLELGDSALYFCASSDPDRGPGEQYFGPGTRLLVL.

The CDR3 spells CATNSGLSSGNTIYF. The CDR3 region has the DNA TGTGCCACCAACAGTGGCCTTAGCTCTGGAAACACCATATATTTT. The rearrangement uses TRBV10-3 and TRBJ1-3, with D uncertain. With 10 bases removed from V and 0 bases from J, the gap between germline ends came to 16 bases. The germline CDR1 and CDR2 sequences are ENHRY and SYGVKD. The CDR3 loop spans 15 amino acids.

A few counts support this clone. The genes are TRBV4-1 and TRBJ1-1; possible D gene TRBD1, 6 bases. CDR3 length: 16 amino acids. V was trimmed by 4 bases and J by 1 base, leaving 16 bases between them. Per the germline V gene, CDR1 is MGHRA and CDR2 is YSYEKL. The CDR3 loop is CASSPRTDSWNTEAFF. CDR3 nucleotide sequence: TGCGCCAGCAGCCCTAGAACGGACAGTTGGAACACTGAAGCTTTCTTT.

The chain carries TRBV10-3 and TRBJ1-5, with 7 bases matching TRBD1. Unmatched junction bases numbered 12, after V lost 0 bases and J lost 4 bases. The germline gives CDR1 ENHRY, CDR2 SYGVKD. CDR3 length: 18 residues. For the CDR3, the DNA is TGTGCCATCAGTGAGTCACCCCCGGGACAGAGCTCGAATCAGCCCCAGCATTTT. Its protein is CAISESPPGQSSNQPQHF.

The rearrangement uses TRBV4-3 and TRBJ2-2; a weak D match, TRBD1 (5 bases). Germline CDR1 LGHNA, CDR2 YSLEER. The CDR3 contains 13 residues. The V end was cut by 4 bases, the J end by 7 bases, with 10 bases between. The DNA of the CDR3 is TGCGCCAGCAGCCTCAGGGATCACGGGGAGCTGTTTTTT. Protein sequence: CASSLRDHGELFF.

This clone has a handful of counts. The chain links TRBV5-1 to TRBJ1-1; 7 bases agree with TRBD1. The germline V gene has CDR1 SGHRS and CDR2 YFSETQ. Unmatched junction bases numbered 16, after V lost 4 bases and J lost 1 base. The CDR3 is 18 residues long. The chain's CDR3 is CASSPFGLGRTGNTEAFF. In DNA, the CDR3 is TGCGCCAGCAGCCCATTCGGGCTCGGACGGACAGGGAACACTGAAGCTTTCTTT.

The chain has TRBV7-2 and TRBJ2-3, with 9 bases matching TRBD2. Germline CDR1 SGHTA, CDR2 FQGNSA. The CDR3 extends over 15 amino acids. V dropped 5 bases and J dropped 2; count of bases not matched to a gene: 5. CDR3 residues: CASSRRTSATDTQYF. In DNA form, the CDR3 reads TGTGCCAGCAGCCGGCGGACTAGCGCCACAGATACGCAGTATTTT.

Turning to this clone: At one end, the junction sequence differs from germline, possibly due to a read error. This chain uses TRBV6-5 with TRBJ2-1; 8 bases match TRBD1. Germline V lookup: CDR1 MNHEY, CDR2 SVGAGI. This CDR3 is 15 amino acids long. CDR3 nucleotides: TGTGCCAGCAGTCTGGTGCCAGGGGGCTACAATGAACAGTTCTTC. This encodes CASSLVPGGYNEQFF.

The rearrangement uses TRBV6-4 and TRBJ1-4; D is ambiguous. The germline V and J ends were trimmed by 6 bases and 7 bases, with 15 bases remaining between them. The CDR3 has 14 residues. Looked up from germline, CDR1 is MRHNA and CDR2 is SNTAGT. In DNA, the CDR3 is TGTGCCAGCAGACCGGGTCCCTCGACTGAAAAACTGTTTTTT. As protein: CASRPGPSTEKLFF.

The chain recombines TRBV5-5 with TRBJ2-2; the match to TRBD1 covers 9 bases. The germline gives CDR1 SGHKS, CDR2 YYEKEE (reference sequence). The CDR3 is 15 amino acids. Unmatched junction bases numbered 6, after V lost 4 bases and J lost 5 bases. CDR3: CASSGGTGRTGELFF. CDR3 nucleotides: TGTGCCAGCAGCGGCGGGACAGGGCGAACCGGGGAGCTGTTTTTT.

V gene TRBV28 combines with J gene TRBJ1-4; TRBD1 matches at 8 bases. Losses at the gene ends were 5 bases for V and 7 bases for J; bases not matched to a gene: 6. The CDR3 has 14 amino acids. Per the germline V gene, CDR1 is MDHEN and CDR2 is SYDVKM. The CDR3 nucleotides read TGTGCCAGCAGTGGACAGGGATCGGCTGAAAAACTGTTTTTT. The encoded protein is CASSGQGSAEKLFF.

A remark on this clone: A junction end diverges from the germline sequence, so it may reflect a read error. The chain uses TRBV2 and TRBJ1-2, with a tentative D call TRBD1 (5 bases). CDR1 is SNHLY, CDR2 FYNNEI, per germline. This CDR3 has 15 residues. The CDR3 loop reads CASRITGGNNYGYPF. The CDR3 nucleotides are TGTGCCAGCAGAATCACCGGGGGAAATAACTATGGCTACCCCTTC.

With respect to this clone: A read error may produce the germline difference seen at one junction end. The CDR3 sequence: CASSRDTANYGYPF. Written as DNA, the CDR3 is TGTGCCAGCTCACGGGACACAGCTAACTATGGCTACCCCTTC. The chain combines TRBV18 with TRBJ1-2; D is perhaps TRBD1 (6 bases). Germline CDR1 KGHSH, CDR2 LQKENI. The CDR3 has 14 residues.

The V and J genes are TRBV29-1 and TRBJ1-1; D call uncertain. The V end lost 3 bases, the J end lost 4 bases, and 12 bases lay between the germline ends. Germline assignment: CDR1 SQVTM and CDR2 ANQGSEA. The CDR3 is 13 residues long. The CDR3, as DNA: TGCAGCGTTGATATGGTAGCGGGCACTGAAGCTTTCTTT. This gives the protein CSVDMVAGTEAFF.

V gene TRBV5-1 combines with J gene TRBJ2-3; 11 nucleotides match TRBD2. The V gene end was trimmed by 4 bases and the J gene end by 6 bases; junction bases not matched to a gene: 7. CDR1 and CDR2 (germline): SGHRS, YFSETQ. The CDR3 is made up of 15 amino acids. CDR3 in DNA: TGCGCCAGCAGCCTGACTAGCGGGGTCGTGGATACGCAGTATTTT. It specifies CASSLTSGVVDTQYF.

V and J are TRBV6-5 and TRBJ2-5, with TRBD2 matching over 11 bases. The CDR3 totals 15 residues. Germline values: CDR1 MNHEY, CDR2 SVGAGI. J lost 7 bases, V lost 5 bases, and 9 bases had no gene match. CDR3 loop: CASSKLAGEAGTQYF. In nucleotides, the CDR3 is TGTGCCAGCAGTAAACTAGCGGGGGAAGCTGGGACCCAGTACTTC.

The chain is built from TRBV2 and TRBJ2-1; 10 bases are shared with TRBD2. The CDR3 loop spans 11 amino acids. The V gene end was trimmed by 6 bases and the J gene end by 15 bases; junction bases not matched to a gene: 5. In germline, CDR1 is SNHLY, CDR2 FYNNEI. The CDR3 loop reads CASSSGREGFF. CDR3 nucleotides: TGTGCCAGCAGCAGCGGGAGGGAGGGGTTCTTC.